Listed below are T cell receptor beta chains from one sample, sequenced in a study of blood T cell repertoires in COVID-19. Method: immunoSEQ multiplex PCR; TCRdb's copy keeps in-frame clones and lacks some. Of approximately 35,000 clones listed, more than 75% are singletons. Sequencing was carried out using peripheral blood. Source of these receptors: an elderly man with acute or convalescent COVID-19. Each CDR3 is given with its conserved first and last residue. The D gene is left open where the match is weak. Only some rows state a clone size, as once, few, many or a class for expanded clones.

size	J	D	V	CDR3	DNA
NA	TRBJ2-2	NA	TRBV7-9	CASSPTIIGESTGELFF	TGTGCCAGCAGCCCCACTATTATCGGGGAGAGCACCGGGGAGCTGTTTTTT
NA	TRBJ1-2	NA	TRBV7-9	CASSLGQTYGYTF	TGTGCCAGCAGCTTAGGACAAACCTATGGCTACACCTTC
NA	TRBJ2-1	TRBD2	TRBV24-1	CATSEGLAEEQFF	TGTGCCACCAGTGAAGGACTAGCGGAAGAGCAGTTCTTC
NA	TRBJ2-6	NA	TRBV14	CASSPPAGAGANVLTF	TGTGCCAGCAGCCCACCAGCAGGCGCCGGGGCCAACGTCCTGACTTTC
NA	TRBJ2-1	TRBD2	TRBV7-6	CASSRIGTLSSGTHNEQFF	TGTGCCAGCAGCCGAATCGGGACACTCTCTAGCGGGACCCACAATGAGCAGTTCTTC
NA	TRBJ2-2	NA	TRBV3-1/TRBV3-2	CASSQPKLLANTGELFF	TGTGCCAGCAGCCAACCCAAACTACTAGCGAACACCGGGGAGCTGTTTTTT
NA	TRBJ1-1	NA	TRBV6-2/TRBV6-3	CASSYPRTPNTEAFF	TGTGCCAGCAGTTACCCCAGAACACCGAACACTGAAGCTTTCTTT
NA	TRBJ1-3	NA	TRBV19	CASRSPGSGNTIYF	TGTGCCAGTAGAAGCCCCGGCTCTGGAAACACCATATATTTT
NA	TRBJ1-1	NA	TRBV7-8	CASSLESGGLNTEAFF	TGTGCCAGCAGCCTCGAGTCGGGGGGTCTGAACACTGAAGCTTTCTTT
NA	TRBJ2-5	NA	TRBV18	CASSPPGGSETQYF	TGTGCCAGCTCACCACCGGGGGGATCAGAGACCCAGTACTTC
NA	TRBJ2-1	TRBD2	TRBV6-5	CASSLSGGALPPFF	TGTGCCAGCAGTCTTAGCGGGGGGGCCCTACCTCCGTTCTTC
NA	TRBJ2-7	NA	TRBV7-9	CASSLSGRGGEQYF	TGTGCCAGCAGCTTATCCGGGAGAGGTGGCGAGCAGTACTTC
NA	TRBJ1-1	NA	TRBV18	CASSPPVNRPTEAFF	TGTGCCAGCTCACCACCGGTCAACAGGCCAACTGAAGCTTTCTTT
once	TRBJ2-3	TRBD2	TRBV7-9	CASSGPSGRLNTDTQYF	TGTGCCAGCAGCGGGCCTAGCGGGAGGCTTAACACAGATACGCAGTATTTT
NA	TRBJ2-5	NA	TRBV2	CASSATRVGTQYF	TGTGCCAGCAGCGCTACTAGGGTCGGGACCCAGTACTTC
NA	TRBJ1-5	NA	TRBV21-1	CASSKDGRGLSQPQHF	TGTGCCAGCAGCAAAGACGGCAGGGGGCTTTCTCAGCCCCAGCATTTT
few	TRBJ2-5	TRBD2	TRBV7-9	CASSFTGGGETQYF	TGTGCCAGCAGCTTTACGGGGGGAGGAGAGACCCAGTACTTC
once	TRBJ2-3	TRBD2	TRBV5-4	CASSLGGGGAVDTQYF	TGTGCCAGCAGCTTGGGAGGCGGGGGGGCCGTAGATACGCAGTATTTT
NA	TRBJ2-3	TRBD2	TRBV18	CASSPEVLAGWGTDTQYF	TGTGCCAGCTCACCCGAAGTTCTAGCGGGATGGGGCACAGATACGCAGTATTTT
NA	TRBJ1-2	TRBD1	TRBV7-2	CASSSDRVIGDYGYTF	TGTGCCAGCAGCTCAGACAGGGTAATAGGGGACTATGGCTACACCTTC
NA	TRBJ2-7	TRBD2	TRBV18	CASSRGSGGAYEQYF	TGTGCCAGCTCACGGGGGAGCGGGGGGGCCTACGAGCAGTACTTC
NA	TRBJ2-2	TRBD2	TRBV27	CASSRTSATNTGELFF	TGTGCCAGCAGCAGGACTAGCGCGACGAACACCGGGGAGCTGTTTTTT
NA	TRBJ1-2	TRBD1	TRBV19	CASSISTGGYGYTF	TGTGCCAGTAGTATATCGACAGGGGGCTATGGCTACACCTTC
NA	TRBJ2-3	NA	TRBV6-6	CASTYVRAESTDTQYF	TGTGCCAGCACCTACGTGAGGGCAGAGAGCACAGATACGCAGTATTTT